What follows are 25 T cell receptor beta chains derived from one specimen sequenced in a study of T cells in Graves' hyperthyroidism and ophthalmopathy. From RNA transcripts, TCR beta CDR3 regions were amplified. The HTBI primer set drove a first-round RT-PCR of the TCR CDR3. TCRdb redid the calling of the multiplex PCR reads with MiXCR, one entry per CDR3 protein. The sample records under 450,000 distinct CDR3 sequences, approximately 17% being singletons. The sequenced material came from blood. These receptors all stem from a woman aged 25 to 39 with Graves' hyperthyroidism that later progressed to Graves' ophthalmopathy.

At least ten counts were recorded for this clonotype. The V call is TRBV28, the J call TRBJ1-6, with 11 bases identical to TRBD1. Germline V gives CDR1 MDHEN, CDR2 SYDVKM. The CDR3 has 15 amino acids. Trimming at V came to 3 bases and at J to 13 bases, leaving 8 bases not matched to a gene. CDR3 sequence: CASSLDRGPAGPLHF. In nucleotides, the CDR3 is TGTGCCAGCAGTTTGGACAGGGGGCCGGCCGGTCCCCTCCACTTT.

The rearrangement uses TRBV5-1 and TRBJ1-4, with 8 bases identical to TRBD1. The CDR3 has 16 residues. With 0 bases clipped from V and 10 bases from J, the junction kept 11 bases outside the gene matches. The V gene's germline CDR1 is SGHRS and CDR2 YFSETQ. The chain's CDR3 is CASSLERVTGDGKLFF. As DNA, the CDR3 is TGCGCCAGCAGCTTGGAACGGGTGACAGGGGACGGAAAACTGTTTTTT.

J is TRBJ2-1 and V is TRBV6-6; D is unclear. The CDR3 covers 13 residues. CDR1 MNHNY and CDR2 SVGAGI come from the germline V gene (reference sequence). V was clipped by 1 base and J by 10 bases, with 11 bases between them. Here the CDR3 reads CASSYLLTQEQFF. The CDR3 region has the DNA TGTGCCAGCAGTTACTTACTGACTCAGGAGCAGTTCTTC.

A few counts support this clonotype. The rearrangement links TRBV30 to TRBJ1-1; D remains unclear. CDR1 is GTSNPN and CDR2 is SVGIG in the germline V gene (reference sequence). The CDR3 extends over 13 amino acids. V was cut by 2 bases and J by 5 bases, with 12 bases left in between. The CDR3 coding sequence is TGTGCCTGGAGTCCCGGCTCTGGAACTGAAGCTTTCTTT. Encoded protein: CAWSPGSGTEAFF. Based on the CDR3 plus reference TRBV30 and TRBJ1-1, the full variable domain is SQTIHQWPATLVQPVGSPLSLECTVEGTSNPNLYWYRQAAGRGLQLLFYSVGIGQISSEVPQNLSASRPQDRQFILSSKKLLLSDSGFYLCAWSPGSGTEAFFGQGTRLTVV.

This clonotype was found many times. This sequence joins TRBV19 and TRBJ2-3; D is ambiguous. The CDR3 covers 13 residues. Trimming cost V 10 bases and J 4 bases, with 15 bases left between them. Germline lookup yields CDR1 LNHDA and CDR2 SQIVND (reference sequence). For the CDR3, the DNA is TGTGCCACCCTCTTCTTCGGAGCAGATACGCAGTATTTT. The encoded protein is CATLFFGADTQYF.

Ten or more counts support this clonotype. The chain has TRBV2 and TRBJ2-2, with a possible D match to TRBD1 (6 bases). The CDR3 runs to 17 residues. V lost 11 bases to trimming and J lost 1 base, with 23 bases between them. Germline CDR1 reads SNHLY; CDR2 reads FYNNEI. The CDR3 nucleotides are TGTGCCGGTCGGGGTACTATAAGGACAGAGAACACCGGGGAGCTGTTTTTT. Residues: CAGRGTIRTENTGELFF.

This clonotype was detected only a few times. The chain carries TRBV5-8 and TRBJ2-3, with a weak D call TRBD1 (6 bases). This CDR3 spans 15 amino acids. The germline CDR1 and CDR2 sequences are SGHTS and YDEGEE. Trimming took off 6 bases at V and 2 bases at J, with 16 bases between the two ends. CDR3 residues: CASTTGQRYTDTQYF. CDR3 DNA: TGTGCCAGCACCACCGGACAGAGATACACAGATACGCAGTATTTT.

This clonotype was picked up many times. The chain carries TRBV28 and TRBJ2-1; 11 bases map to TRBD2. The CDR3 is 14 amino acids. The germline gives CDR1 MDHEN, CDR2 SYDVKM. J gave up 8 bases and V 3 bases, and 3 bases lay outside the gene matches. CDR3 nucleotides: TGTGCCAGCAGTTTCGGACTAGCGGGCTATGAGCAGTTCTTC. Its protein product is CASSFGLAGYEQFF. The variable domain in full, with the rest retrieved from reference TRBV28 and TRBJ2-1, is DVKVTQSSRYLVKRTGEKVFLECVQDMDHENMFWYRQDPGLGLRLIYFSYDVKMKEKGDIPEGYSVSREKKERFSLILESASTNQTSMYLCASSFGLAGYEQFFGPGTRLTVL.

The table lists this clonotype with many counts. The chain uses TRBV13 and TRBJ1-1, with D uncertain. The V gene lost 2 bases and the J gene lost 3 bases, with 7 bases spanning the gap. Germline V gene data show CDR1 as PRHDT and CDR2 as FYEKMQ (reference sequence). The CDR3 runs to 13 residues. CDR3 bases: TGTGCCAGCAGCTTAATCTCGGACACTGAAGCTTTCTTT. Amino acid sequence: CASSLISDTEAFF.

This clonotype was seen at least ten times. CDR3 sequence: CASSMTGAEETQYF. The CDR3 nucleotides are TGTGCCAGCAGCATGACAGGGGCTGAGGAGACCCAGTACTTC. V gene TRBV11-2 combines with J gene TRBJ2-5; 8 nucleotides align to TRBD1. V lost 5 bases and J lost 5; bases outside the gene matches: 7. CDR3 length: 14 residues. The V gene's germline CDR1 is SGHAT and CDR2 FQNNGV. Looking up the rest from reference TRBV11-2 and TRBJ2-5 gives the full variable domain: EAGVAQSPRYKIIEKRQSVAFWCNPISGHATLYWYQQILGQGPKLLIQFQNNGVVDDSQLPKDRFSAERLKGVDSTLKIQPAKLEDSAVYLCASSMTGAEETQYFGPGTRLLVL.

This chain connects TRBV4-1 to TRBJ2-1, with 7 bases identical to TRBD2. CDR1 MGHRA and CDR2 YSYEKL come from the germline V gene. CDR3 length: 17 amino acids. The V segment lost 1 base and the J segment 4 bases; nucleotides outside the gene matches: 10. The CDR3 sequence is CASSQVGMASGYNEQFF. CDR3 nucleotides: TGCGCCAGCAGCCAAGTGGGTATGGCTAGCGGTTACAATGAGCAGTTCTTC.

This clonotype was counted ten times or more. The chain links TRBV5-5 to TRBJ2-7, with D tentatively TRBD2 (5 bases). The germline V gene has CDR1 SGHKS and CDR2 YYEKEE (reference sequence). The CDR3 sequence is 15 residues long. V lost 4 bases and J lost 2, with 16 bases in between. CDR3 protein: CASSPPGITAYEQYF. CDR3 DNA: TGTGCCAGCAGCCCCCCGGGGATTACGGCCTACGAGCAGTACTTC.

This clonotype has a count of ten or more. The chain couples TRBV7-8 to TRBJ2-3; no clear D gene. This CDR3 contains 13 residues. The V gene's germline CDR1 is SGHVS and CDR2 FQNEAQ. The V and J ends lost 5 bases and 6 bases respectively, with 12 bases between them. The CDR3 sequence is CASSKGSFDTQYF. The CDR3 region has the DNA TGTGCCAGCAGCAAGGGTAGTTTCGATACGCAGTATTTT.

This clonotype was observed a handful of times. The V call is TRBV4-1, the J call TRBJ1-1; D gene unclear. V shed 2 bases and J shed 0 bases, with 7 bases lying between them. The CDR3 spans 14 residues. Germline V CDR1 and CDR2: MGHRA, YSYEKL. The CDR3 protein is CASSQLLLNTEAFF. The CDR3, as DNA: TGCGCCAGCAGCCAACTGCTACTGAACACTGAAGCTTTCTTT.

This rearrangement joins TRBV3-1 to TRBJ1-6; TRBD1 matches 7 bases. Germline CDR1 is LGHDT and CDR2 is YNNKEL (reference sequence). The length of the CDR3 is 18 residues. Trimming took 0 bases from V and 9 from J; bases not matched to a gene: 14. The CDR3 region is CASSQDWDSVTWGSPLHF. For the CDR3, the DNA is TGTGCCAGCAGCCAAGATTGGGACAGCGTGACCTGGGGTTCACCCCTCCACTTT.

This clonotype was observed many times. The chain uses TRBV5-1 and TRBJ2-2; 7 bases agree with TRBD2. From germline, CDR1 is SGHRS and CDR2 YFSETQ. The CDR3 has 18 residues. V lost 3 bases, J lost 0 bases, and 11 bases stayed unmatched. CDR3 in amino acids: CASSSYHGGGANTGELFF. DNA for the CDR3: TGCGCCAGCAGCTCGTACCACGGTGGGGGGGCGAACACCGGGGAGCTGTTTTTT.

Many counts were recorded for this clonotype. The CDR3 DNA reads as TGTGCCAGCAGTTTGCCCCGGCGGGGAGTAGGACAGCCCCAGCATTTT. Its translation: CASSLPRRGVGQPQHF. The rearrangement uses TRBV28 and TRBJ1-5; no clear D. This CDR3 comprises 16 residues. Between the trimmed V and J ends, which lost 3 bases and 7 bases, there was a span of 19 bases. Germline-derived CDR1 and CDR2 are MDHEN and SYDVKM. The full variable domain, completed using reference TRBV28 and TRBJ1-5, is DVKVTQSSRYLVKRTGEKVFLECVQDMDHENMFWYRQDPGLGLRLIYFSYDVKMKEKGDIPEGYSVSREKKERFSLILESASTNQTSMYLCASSLPRRGVGQPQHFGDGTRLSIL.

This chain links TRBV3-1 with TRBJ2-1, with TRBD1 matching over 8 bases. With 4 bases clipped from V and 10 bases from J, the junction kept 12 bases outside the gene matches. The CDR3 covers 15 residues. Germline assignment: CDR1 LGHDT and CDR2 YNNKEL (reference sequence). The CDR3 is CASSPWTGRLGEQFF. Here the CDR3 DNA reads TGTGCCAGCAGCCCTTGGACAGGGCGTCTTGGGGAGCAGTTCTTC.

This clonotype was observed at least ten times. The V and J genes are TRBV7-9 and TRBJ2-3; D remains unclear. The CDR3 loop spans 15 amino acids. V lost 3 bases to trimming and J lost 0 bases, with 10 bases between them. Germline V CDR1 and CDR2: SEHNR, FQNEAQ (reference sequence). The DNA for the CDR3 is TGTGCCAGCAGCTTCTTGAGCTCTAGCACAGATACGCAGTATTTT. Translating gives CASSFLSSSTDTQYF.

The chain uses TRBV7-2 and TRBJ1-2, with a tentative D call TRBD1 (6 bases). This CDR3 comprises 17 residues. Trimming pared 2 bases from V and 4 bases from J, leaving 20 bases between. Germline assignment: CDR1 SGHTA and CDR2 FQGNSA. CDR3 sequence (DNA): TGTGCCAGCAGCTTAAGGCCAATACAGGGAATTGGCTATGGCTACACCTTC. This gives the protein CASSLRPIQGIGYGYTF.

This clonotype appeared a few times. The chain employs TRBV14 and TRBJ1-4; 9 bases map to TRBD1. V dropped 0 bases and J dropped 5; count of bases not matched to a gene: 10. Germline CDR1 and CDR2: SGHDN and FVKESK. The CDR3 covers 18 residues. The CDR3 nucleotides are TGTGCCAGCAGCCAAGATCGGGGAACCGGACAGGGGAATGAAAAACTGTTTTTT. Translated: CASSQDRGTGQGNEKLFF.

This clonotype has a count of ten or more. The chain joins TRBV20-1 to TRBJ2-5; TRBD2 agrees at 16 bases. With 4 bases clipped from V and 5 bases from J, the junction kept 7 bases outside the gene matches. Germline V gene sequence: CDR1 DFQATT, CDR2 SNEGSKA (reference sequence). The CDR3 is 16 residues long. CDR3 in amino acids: CSATGTSGGEGETQYF. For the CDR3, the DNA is TGCAGTGCTACGGGGACTAGCGGGGGGGAAGGTGAGACCCAGTACTTC.

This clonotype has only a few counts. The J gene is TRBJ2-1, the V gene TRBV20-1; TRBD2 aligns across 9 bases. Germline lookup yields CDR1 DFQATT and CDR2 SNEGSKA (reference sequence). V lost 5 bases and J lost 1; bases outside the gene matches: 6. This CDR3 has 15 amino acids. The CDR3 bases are TGCAGTGCTGCCAGCGGGGGGCGATCCTACAATGAGCAGTTCTTC. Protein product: CSAASGGRSYNEQFF.

CDR3 in amino acids: CASSDSTGGNSPLHF. For the CDR3, the DNA is TGTGCCAGCAGTGACTCGACAGGGGGTAATTCACCCCTCCACTTT. This chain connects TRBV6-4 to TRBJ1-6; 9 nucleotides match TRBD1. CDR1 and CDR2 from the germline V gene are MRHNA and SNTAGT. With 0 bases clipped from V and 6 bases from J, the junction kept 0 bases outside the gene matches. The CDR3 loop spans 15 amino acids.

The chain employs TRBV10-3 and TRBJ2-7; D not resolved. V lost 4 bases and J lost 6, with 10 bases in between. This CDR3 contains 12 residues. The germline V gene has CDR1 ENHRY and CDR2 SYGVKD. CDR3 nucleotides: TGTGCCATCAGTGGAGAAGTTCCCGAGCAGTACTTC. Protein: CAISGEVPEQYF.